This record covers a single TCR beta chain. Its antigen is not known. Trimming left V 2 bases short and J 5 bases short, with 14 bases between. The CDR3 runs to 15 residues. Looked up from germline, CDR1 is SGHRS and CDR2 is YFSETQ. Then a second PCR, running about 6 to 11 cycles, was carried out with a sample-barcoded 5' primer and a J-beta primer mix. A tag from a template-switch adaptor with 12 random nucleotides marked each cDNA molecule. TCRdb re-called the 5' RACE reads with MiXCR, one entry per CDR3 protein. This table has fewer than 2,000,000 distinct CDR3 sequences, about 35% appearing once. The data are from a study of blood T cells in healthy people across ages. Whole-study results and caveats: TCR beta diversity per million T cells fell roughly linearly with age. Both higher diversity and more naive CD4+ cells marked long-lived donors when set against aged donors.

This clonotype originated in a woman in her twenties or thirties in good health. J is TRBJ2-1 and V is TRBV5-1; possible D gene TRBD2, 5 bases. The sample comprised blood. The CDR3 loop reads CASSFQRRGDNEQFF. CDR3 bases: TGCGCCAGCAGCTTCCAAAGACGGGGAGACAATGAGCAGTTCTTC.